The T cell receptor (beta chain) under discussion was sequenced for a study of cytomegalovirus exposure and HLA in healthy donors. Amplification used 60 Vbeta primers and 13 Jbeta primers. Using immunoSEQ multiplex PCR, the repertoire was profiled, and TCRdb retains in-frame clones only, with some absent. The table records 45,000 or so clones, around 73% of them present only once. The CDR3 runs 13 residues. V dropped 1 base and J dropped 6 bases, with 7 bases sitting between them. Per germline, CDR1 GTSNPN and CDR2 SVGIG (reference sequence). This chain connects TRBV30 to TRBJ1-6; the D is unclear. The specimen sequenced was PBMCs. This sequence was found in a young woman in good health and CMV-seronegative. The CDR3 sequence is CAWSERGNSPLHF. The CDR3 DNA follows: TGTGCCTGGAGTGAGAGAGGTAATTCACCCCTCCACTTT.